What follows describes a single T cell receptor (beta chain). These data come from a study of blood T cell repertoires in COVID-19. Overall study context: Whether acute or convalescent, the COVID-19 samples came from the United States, Italy and Spain. PBMCs, B-cell-depleted T cells, or T cells provided the cDNA or gDNA that made up the material.

The CDR3 is 15 amino acids. With 4 bases removed from V and 2 bases from J, the gap between germline ends came to 11 bases. Germline V lookup: CDR1 KGHDR, CDR2 SFDVKD. Original handling: Scientists estimated how many nucleated cells there were by amplifying reference gene primers. TCRdb keeps only in-frame clones here, not all; method: immunoSEQ multiplex PCR. The V and J calls and clone size come from that table; D and trimming were worked out from the DNA. The sample carries about 67,000 clones, roughly 80% recorded once. This clonotype originated in a human donor in a cohort sampled during active COVID-19. Source material: peripheral blood. The rearrangement joins TRBV24-1 to TRBJ2-1; tentatively, D is TRBD1 (6 bases). CDR3 DNA: TGTGCCACCAGTGACCCGGACAGAACCTACAATGAGCAGTTCTTC. As protein: CATSDPDRTYNEQFF.